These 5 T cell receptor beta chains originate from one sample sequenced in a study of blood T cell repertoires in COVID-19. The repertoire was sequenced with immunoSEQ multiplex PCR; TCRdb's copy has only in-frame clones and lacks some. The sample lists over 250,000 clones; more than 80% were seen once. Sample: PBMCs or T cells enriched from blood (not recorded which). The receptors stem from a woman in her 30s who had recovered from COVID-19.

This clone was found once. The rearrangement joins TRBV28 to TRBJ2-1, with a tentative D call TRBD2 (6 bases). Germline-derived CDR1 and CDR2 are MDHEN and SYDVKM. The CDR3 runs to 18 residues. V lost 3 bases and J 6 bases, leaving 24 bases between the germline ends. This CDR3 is CASSFPDLEGRTINEQFF. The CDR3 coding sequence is TGTGCCAGCAGTTTCCCGGACCTAGAGGGACGGACTATCAATGAGCAGTTCTTC.

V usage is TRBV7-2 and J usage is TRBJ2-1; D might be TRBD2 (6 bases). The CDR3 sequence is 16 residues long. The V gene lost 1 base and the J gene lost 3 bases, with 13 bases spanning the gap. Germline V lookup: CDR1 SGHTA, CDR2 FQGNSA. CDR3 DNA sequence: TGTGCCAGCAGCTTAGGAAATACGGGAGTCTACAATGAGCAGTTCTTC. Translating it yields CASSLGNTGVYNEQFF.

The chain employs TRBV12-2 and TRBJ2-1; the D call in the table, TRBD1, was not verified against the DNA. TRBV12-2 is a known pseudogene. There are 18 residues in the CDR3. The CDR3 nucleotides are TGTGCAAGTCGCTTAGCTAGGGGCTCGGTAAGCTCCTACAATGAGCAGTTCTTC. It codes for CASRLARGSVSSYNEQFF.

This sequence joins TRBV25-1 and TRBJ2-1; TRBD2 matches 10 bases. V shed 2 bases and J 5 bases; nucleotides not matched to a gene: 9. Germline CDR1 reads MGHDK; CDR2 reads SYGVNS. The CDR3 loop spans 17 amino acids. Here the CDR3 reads CASSEEILLAGNNEQFF. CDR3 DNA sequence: TGTGCCAGCAGTGAAGAAATCTTACTAGCGGGAAACAATGAGCAGTTCTTC.

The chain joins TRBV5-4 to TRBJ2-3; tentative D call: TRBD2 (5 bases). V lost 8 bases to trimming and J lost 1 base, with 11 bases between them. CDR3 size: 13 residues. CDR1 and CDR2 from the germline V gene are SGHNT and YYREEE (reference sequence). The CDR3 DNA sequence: TGTGCCAGGAGTGAGAGGGGCACAGATACGCAGTATTTT. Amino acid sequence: CARSERGTDTQYF.